This TCR beta chain was sequenced during a study of CD8 T cells in ankylosing spondylitis. Notes on the study in general: In peripheral blood, disease-linked CD8+ clones occurred at relatively low frequencies. Ankylosing spondylitis blood appeared to carry a characteristic TCR beta motif of several highly homologous variants. Reportedly, matched ankylosing spondylitis synovial fluid was significantly enriched for disease-linked clones.

Quantitative 5'-RACE with molecular barcodes produced the TCR beta libraries. TCRdb re-analysed the 5' RACE reads in MiXCR, keeping a single row per CDR3 protein. The sample has 350,000 to 450,000 distinct CDR3 sequences; 26% are singletons. Comment on this clonotype: Its antigen remains unknown.

The CDR3 runs to 17 residues. V was cut by 6 bases and J by 0 bases, with 19 bases left in between. Germline assignment: CDR1 SGHRS and CDR2 YFSETQ. Sequencing was done on a sample of blood, either unsorted or a sorted T cell fraction (not recorded which). This TCR came from a male donor with ankylosing spondylitis. The chain carries TRBV5-1 and TRBJ2-1; no reliable D call. CDR3: CASTWAGAASSYNEQFF. DNA of the CDR3: TGCGCCAGCACCTGGGCTGGAGCCGCGAGCTCCTACAATGAGCAGTTCTTC.